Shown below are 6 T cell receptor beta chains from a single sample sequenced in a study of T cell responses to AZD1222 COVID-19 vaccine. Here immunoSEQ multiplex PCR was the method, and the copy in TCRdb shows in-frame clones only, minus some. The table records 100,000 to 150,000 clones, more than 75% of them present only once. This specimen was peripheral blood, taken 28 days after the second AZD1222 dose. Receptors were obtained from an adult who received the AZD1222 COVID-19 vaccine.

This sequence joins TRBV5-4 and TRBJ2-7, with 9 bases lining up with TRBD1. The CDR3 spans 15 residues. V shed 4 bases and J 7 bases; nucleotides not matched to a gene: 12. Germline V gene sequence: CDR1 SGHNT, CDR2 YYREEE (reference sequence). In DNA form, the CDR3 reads TGTGCCAGCAGCGTGCCTACGGACAGGGGAGAAGAGCAGTACTTC. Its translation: CASSVPTDRGEEQYF.

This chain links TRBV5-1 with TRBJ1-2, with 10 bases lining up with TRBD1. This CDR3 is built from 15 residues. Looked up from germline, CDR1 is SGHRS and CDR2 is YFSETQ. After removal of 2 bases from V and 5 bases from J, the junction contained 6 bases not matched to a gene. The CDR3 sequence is CASSLAGTGAYGYTF. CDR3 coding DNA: TGCGCCAGCAGCTTAGCCGGGACAGGGGCGTATGGCTACACCTTC.

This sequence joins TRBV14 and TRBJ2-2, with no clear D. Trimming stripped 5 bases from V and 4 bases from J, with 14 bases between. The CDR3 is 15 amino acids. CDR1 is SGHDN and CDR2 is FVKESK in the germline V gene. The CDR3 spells CASSRIGASTGELFF. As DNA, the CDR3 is TGTGCCAGCAGCAGGATTGGCGCGTCCACCGGGGAGCTGTTTTTT.

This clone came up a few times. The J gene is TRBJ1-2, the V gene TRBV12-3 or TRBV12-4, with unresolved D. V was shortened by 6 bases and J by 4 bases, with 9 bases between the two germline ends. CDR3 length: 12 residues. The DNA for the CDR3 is TGTGCCAGCAGCCCGAAGGGCTATGGCTACACCTTC. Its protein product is CASSPKGYGYTF.

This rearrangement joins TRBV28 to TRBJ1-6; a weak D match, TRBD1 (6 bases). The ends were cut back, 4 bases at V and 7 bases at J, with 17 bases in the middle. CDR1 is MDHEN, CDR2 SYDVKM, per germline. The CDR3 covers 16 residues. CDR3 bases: TGTGCCAGCAGTTCCCTGACAGGTGGTGGGAATTCACCCCTCCACTTT. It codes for CASSSLTGGGNSPLHF. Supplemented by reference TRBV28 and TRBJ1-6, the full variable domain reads DVKVTQSSRYLVKRTGEKVFLECVQDMDHENMFWYRQDPGLGLRLIYFSYDVKMKEKGDIPEGYSVSREKKERFSLILESASTNQTSMYLCASSSLTGGGNSPLHFGNGTRLTVT.

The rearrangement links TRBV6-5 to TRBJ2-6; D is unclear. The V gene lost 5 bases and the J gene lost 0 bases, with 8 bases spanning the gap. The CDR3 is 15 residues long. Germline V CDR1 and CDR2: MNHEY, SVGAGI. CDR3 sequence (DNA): TGTGCCAGCAGTCTCAAGGGCTCTGGGGCCAACGTCCTGACTTTC. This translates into CASSLKGSGANVLTF.